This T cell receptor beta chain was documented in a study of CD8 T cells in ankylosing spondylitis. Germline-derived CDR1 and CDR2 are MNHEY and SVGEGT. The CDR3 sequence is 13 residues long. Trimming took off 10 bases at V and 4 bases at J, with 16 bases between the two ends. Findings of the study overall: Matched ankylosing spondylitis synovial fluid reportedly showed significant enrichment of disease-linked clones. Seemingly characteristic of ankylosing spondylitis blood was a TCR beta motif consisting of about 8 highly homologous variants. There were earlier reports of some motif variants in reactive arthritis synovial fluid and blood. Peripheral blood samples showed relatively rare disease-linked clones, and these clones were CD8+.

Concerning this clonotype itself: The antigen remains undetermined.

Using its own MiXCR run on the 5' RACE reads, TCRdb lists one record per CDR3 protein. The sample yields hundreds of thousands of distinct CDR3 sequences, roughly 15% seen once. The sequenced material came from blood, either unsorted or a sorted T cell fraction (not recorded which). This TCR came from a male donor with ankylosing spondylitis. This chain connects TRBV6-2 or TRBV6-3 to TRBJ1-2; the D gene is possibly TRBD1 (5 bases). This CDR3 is CATTQASSYGYTF. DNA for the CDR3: TGTGCCACCACACAGGCATCCAGCTATGGCTACACCTTC.